One and the same sample provided the 13 T cell receptor beta chains below, sequenced in a study of T cell clones after liver transplantation. TCRdb keeps only in-frame clones here, not all; method: immunoSEQ multiplex PCR. The table records tens of thousands of clones, 71% of them present only once. Sequenced here: CD4+ T cells from blood, sampled before liver transplant. The receptors were gathered from a human donor who received a liver transplant.

This clone has more than one count but fewer than ten. The V call is TRBV18, the J call TRBJ1-2; 7 bases match TRBD1. In germline, CDR1 is KGHSH, CDR2 LQKENI. The CDR3 sequence is 14 residues long. V was clipped by 5 bases and J by 3 bases; unmatched bases: 6. The CDR3 loop reads CASSVGQDDYGYTF. The CDR3, as DNA: TGTGCCAGCTCAGTCGGACAGGACGACTATGGCTACACCTTC.

V and J are TRBV19 and TRBJ1-2, with TRBD1 matching over 10 bases. V gave up 7 bases and J gave up 1 base; unmatched junction bases: 9. CDR1 LNHDA and CDR2 SQIVND come from the germline V gene (reference sequence). The CDR3 contains 16 residues. DNA for the CDR3: TGTGCCAGTACCGGAGGGACAGGGGTGATTAACTATGGCTACACCTTC. Residues: CASTGGTGVINYGYTF.

This chain links TRBV4-2 with TRBJ1-2, with 7 nucleotides matching TRBD1. This CDR3 comprises 15 residues. Unmatched junction bases numbered 6, after V lost 4 bases and J lost 1 base. Germline V gene sequence: CDR1 LGHNA, CDR2 YNFKEQ. The CDR3 sequence: CASSPGQKNNYGYTF. Written as DNA, the CDR3 is TGTGCCAGCAGCCCGGGACAGAAGAATAACTATGGCTACACCTTC.

The chain employs TRBV19 and TRBJ1-2; D call uncertain. The CDR3 is 13 amino acids. The V and J ends lost 1 base and 6 bases respectively, with 9 bases between them. Germline values: CDR1 LNHDA, CDR2 SQIVND (reference sequence). CDR3 protein: CASSIVKRDGYTF. CDR3 coding DNA: TGTGCCAGTAGTATAGTTAAAAGAGATGGCTACACCTTC.

The J gene is TRBJ1-1, the V gene TRBV7-9; D perhaps matches TRBD1 (5 bases). This CDR3 contains 12 residues. The V and J ends lost 11 bases and 2 bases respectively, with 12 bases between them. Germline lookup yields CDR1 SEHNR and CDR2 FQNEAQ (reference sequence). This CDR3 reads CAVGHSNTEAFF. The CDR3 bases are TGTGCCGTCGGACATTCTAACACTGAAGCTTTCTTT. Complete variable domain (other parts from reference TRBV7-9 and TRBJ1-1): DTGVSQNPRHKITKRGQNVTFRCDPISEHNRLYWYRQTLGQGPEFLTYFQNEAQLEKSRLLSDRFSAERPKGSFSTLEIQRTEQGDSAMYLCAVGHSNTEAFFGQGTRLTVV.

This chain uses TRBV28 with TRBJ1-4; D is possibly TRBD1 (6 bases). This CDR3 region has 15 residues. CDR1 MDHEN and CDR2 SYDVKM come from the germline V gene. Trimming stripped 5 bases from V and 2 bases from J, with 12 bases between. CDR3 DNA: TGTGCCAGCAGTAAGGACAGTCCCACTAATGAAAAACTGTTTTTT. Translating it yields CASSKDSPTNEKLFF.

The chain employs TRBV6-4 and TRBJ2-3; D may be TRBD2 (7 bases). The CDR3 is made up of 18 amino acids. V lost 0 bases, J lost 3 bases, and 19 bases lay in between. Germline loops: CDR1 MRHNA, CDR2 SNTAGT. The chain's CDR3 is CASSDSALGGLSTDTQYF. CDR3 DNA: TGTGCCAGCAGTGACTCCGCTCTCGGGGGGCTTTCTACAGATACGCAGTATTTT.

This chain connects TRBV5-1 to TRBJ2-7, with TRBD2 as a possible D gene (6 bases). This CDR3 has 15 residues. Germline values: CDR1 SGHRS, CDR2 YFSETQ. V lost 3 bases to trimming and J lost 3 bases, with 16 bases between them. This CDR3 is CASSSTDGGGYEQYF. The DNA of the CDR3 is TGCGCCAGCAGCTCGACGGACGGGGGAGGCTACGAGCAGTACTTC.

The chain combines TRBV30 with TRBJ2-3; no reliable D call. The DNA end lines up better with TRBJ1-5; the J call may be wrong. Germline-derived CDR1 and CDR2 are GTSNPN and SVGIG (reference sequence). This CDR3 is 12 amino acids long. The CDR3 DNA reads as TGTGCCTGGAGTGTACGGAGGCCCTCCCAGCATTTT. This encodes CAWSVRRPSQHF.

The chain is built from TRBV7-9 and TRBJ2-1; TRBD2 aligns across 7 bases. CDR1 is SEHNR, CDR2 FQNEAQ, per germline (reference sequence). The V and J ends lost 4 bases and 10 bases, in that order; junction bases with no gene match: 16. This CDR3 is built from 16 residues. The CDR3 reads CASSSGLGGGALEQFF. The CDR3 coding sequence is TGTGCCAGCAGCTCAGGTTTGGGGGGGGGAGCCCTGGAGCAGTTCTTC.

The V and J genes are TRBV10-2 and TRBJ2-1; 13 nucleotides agree with TRBD2. CDR3 length equals 15 residues. Trimming cost V 4 bases and J 4 bases; bases outside gene matches: 1. In germline, CDR1 is WSHSY, CDR2 SAAADI. The CDR3 nucleotides read TGCGCCAGCAGTGCGGGACTAGCGGGGTACAATGAGCAGTTCTTC. Translating gives CASSAGLAGYNEQFF.

This chain uses TRBV28 with TRBJ1-1; D is possibly TRBD1 (5 bases). Germline CDR1 and CDR2: MDHEN and SYDVKM. The germline V and J ends were trimmed by 8 bases and 3 bases, with 10 bases remaining between them. The CDR3 totals 12 residues. The DNA of the CDR3 is TGTGCCAGCCGGATCAGGGACACTGAAGCTTTCTTT. This codes for CASRIRDTEAFF.

The rearrangement joins TRBV10-3 to TRBJ2-3, with 10 bases fitting TRBD1. The CDR3 spans 17 residues. J was trimmed by 1 base and V by 6 bases; bases with no gene match: 10. Germline values: CDR1 ENHRY, CDR2 SYGVKD. CDR3: CAIRTGTGDGGTDTQYF. The CDR3 DNA sequence: TGTGCCATCAGAACCGGGACAGGGGATGGAGGCACAGATACGCAGTATTTT.